This T cell receptor beta chain was captured in a study of T-cell reconstitution after alpha-beta-depleted transplantation in children. Notes on the study in general: The study traced high day-60 TCRbeta diversity in some patients to surviving recipient T cells and thymic progenitors. Hyperexpanded clones declined; after one year, newly produced T cells mostly supplied diversity. Several hundred expanded graft clones reportedly gave rise to the alpha-beta T cells present about two months after transplant.

This clonotype was seen a handful of times. The target antigen is unknown. This CDR3 has 15 residues. Germline V CDR1 and CDR2: DFQATT, SNEGSKA (reference sequence). Trimming cost V 3 bases and J 1 base, with 16 bases left between them. Unique molecular identifiers were built into the TCRbeta library. One entry per CDR3 protein, called by TCRdb with MiXCR from the PCR reads. The table lists approximately 230,000 distinct CDR3 sequences, roughly 24% of them singletons, with roughly 2.6% in the top ten. The clonotype originates from a girl aged 2 to 9 with Fanconi anemia, due to receive a stem cell transplant. The V and J genes are TRBV20-1 and TRBJ2-7; no clear D gene. The material was PBMCs, obtained before TCRalphabeta/CD19-depleted stem cell transplant. The CDR3: CSARIFGFGSYEQYF. The CDR3 DNA is TGCAGTGCTAGGATCTTCGGCTTCGGGTCCTACGAGCAGTACTTC.